This T cell receptor beta chain was observed in a study of blood T cell repertoires in COVID-19 (dated by TCRdb to 2018 to 2021). Regarding the research as a whole: Collaborator samples came from the United States, Italy and Spain and covered acute and convalescent phases of COVID-19. Nearly every sample came with metadata listing a de-identified subject ID, COVID-19 status, age in years and sex. A freely available public database, intended as a resource for researchers studying the immune response to SARS-CoV-2, is where the repertoires were released. Deeply sampled blood TCRbeta repertoires from subjects exposed to, actively infected with, or recovered from COVID-19 were included in the dataset. The samples were drawn from the first 160 participants of the ongoing ImmuneRACE study and from about 1,200 subjects provided by 6 global collaborators. HLA class I and class II types, where available, came from metadata supplied by the sample provider rather than from assay-based typing. The material from the prospective study consisted of cDNA or gDNA derived from T cells, B-cell-depleted T cells, or PBMCs.

Each collaborating institution followed its own protocols to collect whole blood in K2EDTA tubes. For TCRbeta analysis, collaborators shipped samples in one of three forms: frozen whole blood, isolated PBMCs, or DNA extracted from either of those sample types. Overall study results and their limits: How much clinical and demographic metadata was included differed by source and by participant, and the metadata was provided uncurated.

TCRbeta CDR3 regions were amplified from genomic DNA using the immunoSEQ Assay, a bias-controlled multiplex PCR. The authors' pipeline ran thus. The number of nucleated cells in each sample was estimated by amplification of reference gene primers within the assay. Sequence reads were collapsed and filtered to measure the absolute abundance of every unique TCRbeta CDR3 rearrangement. For each sample, productive Simpson clonality was calculated as the square root of Simpson's diversity index over productive rearrangements. TCRdb retrieved this table from immuneACCESS and kept in-frame rearrangements only. Not all clones are present; in checked studies, unresolved V genes account for under half, and no reason is known for the remainder. From that table come the V and J calls and clone size; the DNA was used to work out D and trimming. For this sample the table gives 150,000 to 200,000 clones, of which around nine tenths were detected only once. The ten largest clonotypes hold approximately 4.5% of the sample.

For this clone: The antigen it recognizes is unknown. No base quality values were provided; no much bigger clone lies one nucleotide off.

CDR1 and CDR2 were assigned from the germline V gene as SNHLY and FYNNEI. V is cut back by 6 bases and J by 9 bases, with 2 bases in the junction unmatched. From the cysteine up to the phenylalanine, the CDR3 has a length of 13 residues. Only the CDR3 part of the read is kept: 39 bases, read in frame from the first base. The clonotype originates from a human donor in a cohort sampled during active COVID-19. This sequence uses TRBV2 and TRBJ2-1; 13 central bases correspond to TRBD2. The specimen was peripheral blood. The DNA sequence follows: TGTGCCAGCAGCGGGACTAGCGGGGCTGAGCAGTTCTTC. The resulting protein is CASSGTSGAEQFF.